This TCR beta chain originates from a study of cytomegalovirus exposure and HLA in healthy donors. Study results and limitations: In an earlier analysis, about 87% or about 30%: the productive usage of most TCR beta V segments. The study reported that TCR beta sequences accurately predicted HLA-A and HLA-B alleles in most subjects. In a later analysis, TCR beta V- and J-gene trimming showed a link to a missense DCLRE1C variant.

The PCR was carried out with 60 Vbeta primers and 13 Jbeta primers. This table comes from immunoSEQ multiplex PCR, and its TCRdb copy is limited to in-frame clones, with some not included. Of tens of thousands of clones listed, 40% to 50% are singletons. To note about this clone: No antigen is known for it.

Every donor was a healthy person donating bone marrow. The germline CDR1 and CDR2 sequences are LNHDA and SQIVND (reference sequence). CDR3 length equals 11 residues. V was shortened by 7 bases and J by 2 bases, with 5 bases between the two germline ends. The origin of this receptor is a woman aged 45-65 years in good health and CMV-seronegative. Sequencing used PBMCs. The chain couples TRBV19 to TRBJ1-1, with no clear D. CDR3 amino acids: CASTVNTEAFF. CDR3 nucleotides: TGTGCCAGTACCGTTAACACTGAAGCTTTCTTT.